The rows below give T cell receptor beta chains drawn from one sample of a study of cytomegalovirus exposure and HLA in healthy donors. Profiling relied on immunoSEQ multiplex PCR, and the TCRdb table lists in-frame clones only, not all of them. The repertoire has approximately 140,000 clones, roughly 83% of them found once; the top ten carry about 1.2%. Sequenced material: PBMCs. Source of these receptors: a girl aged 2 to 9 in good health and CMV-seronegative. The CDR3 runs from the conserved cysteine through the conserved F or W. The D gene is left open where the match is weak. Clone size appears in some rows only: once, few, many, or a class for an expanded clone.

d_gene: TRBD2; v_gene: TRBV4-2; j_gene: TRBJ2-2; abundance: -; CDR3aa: CASSLPGTSGVVGELFF; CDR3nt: TGTGCCAGCAGCCTGCCCGGGACTAGCGGGGTAGTGGGGGAGCTGTTTTTT
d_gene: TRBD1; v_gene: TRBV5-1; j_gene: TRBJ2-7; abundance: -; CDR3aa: CASSGGQLPYEQYF; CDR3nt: TGCGCCAGCAGCGGGGGACAGCTCCCCTACGAGCAGTACTTC
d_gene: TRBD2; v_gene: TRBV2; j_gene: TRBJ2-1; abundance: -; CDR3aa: CARTSGNHNEQFF; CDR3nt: TGTGCAAGGACTAGCGGGAATCATAATGAGCAGTTCTTC
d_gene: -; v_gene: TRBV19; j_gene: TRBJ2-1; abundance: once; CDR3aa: CASSIQISYNEQFF; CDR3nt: TGTGCCAGTAGTATCCAGATATCCTACAATGAGCAGTTCTTC
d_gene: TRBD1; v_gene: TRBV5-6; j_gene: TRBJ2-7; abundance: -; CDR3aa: CASSLETGWKGSYEQYF; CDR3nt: TGTGCCAGCAGCTTGGAGACAGGGTGGAAGGGCTCCTACGAGCAGTACTTC
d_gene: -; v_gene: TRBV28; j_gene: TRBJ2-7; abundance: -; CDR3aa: CASSRQSPLYEQYF; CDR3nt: TGTGCCAGCAGTCGACAGAGTCCTCTTTACGAGCAGTACTTC
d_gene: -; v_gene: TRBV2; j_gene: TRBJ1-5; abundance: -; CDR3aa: CASSEVGGVQPQHF; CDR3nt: TGTGCCAGCAGTGAAGTAGGCGGGGTACAGCCCCAGCATTTT
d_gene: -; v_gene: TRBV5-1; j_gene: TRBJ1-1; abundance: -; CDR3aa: CASASGWNTEAFF; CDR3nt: TGCGCCAGCGCATCAGGGTGGAACACTGAAGCTTTCTTT
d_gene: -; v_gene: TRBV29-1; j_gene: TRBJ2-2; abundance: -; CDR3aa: CSVEAGAGELFF; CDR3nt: TGCAGCGTTGAAGCGGGAGCCGGGGAGCTGTTTTTT
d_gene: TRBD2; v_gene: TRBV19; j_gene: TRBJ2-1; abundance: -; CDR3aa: CASSIPREGRVEQFF; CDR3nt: TGTGCCAGTAGTATACCGCGGGAGGGCCGTGTTGAGCAGTTCTTC
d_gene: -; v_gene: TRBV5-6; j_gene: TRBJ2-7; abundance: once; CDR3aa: CASSFLGSSEQYF; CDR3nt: TGTGCCAGCAGCTTTCTGGGGAGCAGCGAGCAGTACTTC
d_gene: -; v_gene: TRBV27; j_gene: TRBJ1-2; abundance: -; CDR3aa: CASSFQGNYGYTF; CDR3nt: TGTGCCAGCAGTTTTCAGGGAAACTATGGCTACACCTTC
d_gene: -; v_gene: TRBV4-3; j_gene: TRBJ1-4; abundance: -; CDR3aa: CASSQGQGLFNPNEKLFF; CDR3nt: TGCGCCAGCAGCCAAGGCCAGGGCCTTTTCAATCCTAATGAAAAACTGTTTTTT
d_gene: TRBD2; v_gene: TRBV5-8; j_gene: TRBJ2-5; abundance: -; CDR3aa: CASSSGLAGASSETQYF; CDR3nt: TGTGCCAGCAGCTCAGGACTAGCGGGAGCCTCGTCAGAGACCCAGTACTTC
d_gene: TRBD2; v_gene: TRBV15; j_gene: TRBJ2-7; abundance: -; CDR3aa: CATSRGGDPGLGHQASPYEQYF; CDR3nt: TGTGCCACCAGCAGGGGAGGCGATCCGGGACTAGGGCATCAAGCATCGCCGTACGAGCAGTACTTC
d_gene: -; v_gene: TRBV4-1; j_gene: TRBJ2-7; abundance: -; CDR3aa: CASSQEQGVYEQYF; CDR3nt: TGCGCCAGCAGCCAAGAGCAAGGGGTGTACGAGCAGTACTTC
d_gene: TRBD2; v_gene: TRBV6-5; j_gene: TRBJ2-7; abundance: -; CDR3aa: CASSFLRLAGAYEQYF; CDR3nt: TGTGCCAGCAGTTTTTTAAGACTAGCGGGAGCCTACGAGCAGTACTTC
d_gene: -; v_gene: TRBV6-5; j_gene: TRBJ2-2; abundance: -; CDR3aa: CASSFDFTGELFF; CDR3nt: TGTGCCAGCAGTTTTGACTTCACCGGGGAGCTGTTTTTT
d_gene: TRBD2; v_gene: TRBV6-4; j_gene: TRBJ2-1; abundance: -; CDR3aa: CASRDFGRSSYNEQFF; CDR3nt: TGTGCCAGCAGGGACTTCGGGAGGAGCTCCTACAATGAGCAGTTCTTC
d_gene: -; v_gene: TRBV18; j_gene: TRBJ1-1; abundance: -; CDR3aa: CASSRTTGITEAFF; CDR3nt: TGTGCCAGCTCCCGCACAACAGGGATCACTGAAGCTTTCTTT
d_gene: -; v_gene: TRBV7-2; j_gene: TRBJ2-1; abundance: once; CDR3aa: CASSLGQGKYNEQFF; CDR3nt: TGTGCCAGCAGCTTAGGGCAGGGGAAATACAATGAGCAGTTCTTC
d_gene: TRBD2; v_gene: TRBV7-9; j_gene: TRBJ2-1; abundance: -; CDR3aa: CASSRDRLAGAYNEQFF; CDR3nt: TGTGCCAGCAGCCGGGACAGACTAGCGGGTGCCTACAATGAGCAGTTCTTC
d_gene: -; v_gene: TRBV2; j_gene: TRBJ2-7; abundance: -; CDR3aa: CASSERLSLSYEQYF; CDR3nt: TGTGCCAGCAGTGAAAGACTATCCTTATCCTACGAGCAGTACTTC
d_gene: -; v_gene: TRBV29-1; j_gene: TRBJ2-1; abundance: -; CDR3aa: CSVVREVDYNEQFF; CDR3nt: TGCAGCGTTGTGCGGGAAGTGGACTACAATGAGCAGTTCTTC
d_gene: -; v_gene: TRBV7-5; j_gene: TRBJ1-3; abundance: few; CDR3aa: CVRTPVLPRGSGNTIYF; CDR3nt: TGTGTCAGAACCCCCGTTCTCCCCAGGGGCTCTGGAAACACCATATATTTT
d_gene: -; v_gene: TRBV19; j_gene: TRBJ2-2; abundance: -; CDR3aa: CASSISTRGTGELFF; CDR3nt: TGTGCCAGTAGTATTTCGACTAGAGGCACCGGGGAGCTGTTTTTT
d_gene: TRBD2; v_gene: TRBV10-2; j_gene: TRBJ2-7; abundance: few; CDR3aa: CASSWTSGTRPYEQYF; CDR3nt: TGCGCCAGCAGTTGGACTAGCGGGACTAGACCCTACGAGCAGTACTTC
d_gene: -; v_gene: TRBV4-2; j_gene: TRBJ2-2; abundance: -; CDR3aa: CASSQAAVAGELFF; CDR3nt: TGTGCCAGCAGCCAAGCCGCGGTAGCCGGGGAGCTGTTTTTT
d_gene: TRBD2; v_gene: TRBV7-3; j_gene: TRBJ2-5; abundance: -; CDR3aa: CASSLALGLGRETQYF; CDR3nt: TGTGCCAGCAGCTTAGCCCTGGGACTAGGGCGAGAGACCCAGTACTTC
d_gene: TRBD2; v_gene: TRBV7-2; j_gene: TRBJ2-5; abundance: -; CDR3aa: CASSLGLANSQETQYF; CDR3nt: TGTGCCAGCAGCCTCGGACTAGCAAATTCCCAAGAGACCCAGTACTTC
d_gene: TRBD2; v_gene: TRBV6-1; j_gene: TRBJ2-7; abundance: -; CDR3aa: CASSARRSAGGSYEQYF; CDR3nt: TGTGCCAGCAGTGCCAGAAGGTCAGCGGGGGGTTCCTACGAGCAGTACTTC
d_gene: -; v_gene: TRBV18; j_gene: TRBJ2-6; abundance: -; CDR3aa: CASSPLGTIFFSGANVLTF; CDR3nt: TGTGCCAGCTCACCCCTCGGGACAATTTTTTTCTCTGGGGCCAACGTCCTGACTTTC
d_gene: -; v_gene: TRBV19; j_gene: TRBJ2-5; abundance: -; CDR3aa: CASSMGPQETQYF; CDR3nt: TGTGCCAGTAGTATGGGCCCCCAAGAGACCCAGTACTTC
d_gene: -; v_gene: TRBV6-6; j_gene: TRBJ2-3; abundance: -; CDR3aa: CASSATSIGTDTQYF; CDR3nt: TGTGCCAGCAGTGCTACGTCGATCGGTACAGATACGCAGTATTTT
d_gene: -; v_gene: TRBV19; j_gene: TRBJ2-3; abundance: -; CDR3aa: CASTGGGEADTQYF; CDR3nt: TGTGCCAGTACTGGAGGGGGCGAAGCAGATACGCAGTATTTT
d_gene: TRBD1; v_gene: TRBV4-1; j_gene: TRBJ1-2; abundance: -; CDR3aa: CASSQPRQGASYGYTF; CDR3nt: TGCGCCAGCAGCCAACCCAGACAGGGGGCTAGCTATGGCTACACCTTC
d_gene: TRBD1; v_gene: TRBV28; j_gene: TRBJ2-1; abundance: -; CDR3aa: CASSSDRNEQFF; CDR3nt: TGTGCCAGCAGTTCGGACAGGAATGAGCAGTTCTTC
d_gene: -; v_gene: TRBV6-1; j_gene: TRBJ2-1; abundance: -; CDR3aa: CASGRQPSSYNEQFF; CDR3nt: TGTGCCAGCGGCCGACAGCCGAGCTCCTACAATGAGCAGTTCTTC
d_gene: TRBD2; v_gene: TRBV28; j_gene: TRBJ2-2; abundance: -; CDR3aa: CASSLGREAGELFF; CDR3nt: TGTGCCAGCAGTTTAGGACGGGAGGCCGGGGAGCTGTTTTTT
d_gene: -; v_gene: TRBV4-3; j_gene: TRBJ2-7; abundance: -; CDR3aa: CASSQGLETYEQYF; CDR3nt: TGCGCCAGCAGCCAAGGGCTAGAGACCTACGAGCAGTACTTC
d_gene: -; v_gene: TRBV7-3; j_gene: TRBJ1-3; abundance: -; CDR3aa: CASRPRGGSGNTIYF; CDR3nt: TGTGCCAGCAGACCCAGAGGGGGCTCTGGAAACACCATATATTTT
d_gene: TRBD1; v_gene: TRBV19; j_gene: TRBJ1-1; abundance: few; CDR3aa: CASSSTGDTEAFF; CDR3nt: TGTGCCAGTAGCAGCACAGGGGACACTGAAGCTTTCTTT
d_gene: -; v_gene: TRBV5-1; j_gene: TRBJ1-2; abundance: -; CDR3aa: CASSSGLGGGSDGYTF; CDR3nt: TGCGCCAGCAGCTCTGGTCTTGGGGGAGGTAGTGATGGCTACACCTTC
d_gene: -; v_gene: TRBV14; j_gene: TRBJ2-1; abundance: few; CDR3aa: CASSQSYGREQFF; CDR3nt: TGTGCCAGCAGCCAATCATATGGGAGGGAGCAGTTCTTC
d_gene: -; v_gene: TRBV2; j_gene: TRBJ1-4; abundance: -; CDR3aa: CASSETALDEKLFF; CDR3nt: TGTGCCAGCAGTGAGACAGCATTAGATGAAAAACTGTTTTTT
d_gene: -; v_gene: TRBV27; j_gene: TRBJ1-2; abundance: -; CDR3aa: CASSLGPGGYGYTF; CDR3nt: TGTGCCAGCAGTCTTGGGCCAGGCGGGTATGGCTACACCTTC
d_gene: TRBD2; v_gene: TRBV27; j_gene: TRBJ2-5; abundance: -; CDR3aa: CASSLGTSGGVETQYF; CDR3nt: TGTGCCAGCAGTTTAGGGACTAGCGGAGGGGTGGAGACCCAGTACTTC
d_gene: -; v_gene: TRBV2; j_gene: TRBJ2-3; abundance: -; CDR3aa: CASSAGDLDTQYF; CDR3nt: TGTGCCAGCAGCGCAGGGGACCTAGATACGCAGTATTTT
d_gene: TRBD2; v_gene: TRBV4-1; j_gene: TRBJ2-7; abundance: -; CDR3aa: CASSQFLAGSSYEQYF; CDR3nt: TGCGCCAGCAGCCAATTTCTAGCGGGATCATCCTACGAGCAGTACTTC
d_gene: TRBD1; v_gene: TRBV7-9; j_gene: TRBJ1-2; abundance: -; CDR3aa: CASSAYGTDGYTF; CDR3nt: TGTGCCAGCAGCGCCTACGGGACAGATGGCTACACCTTC
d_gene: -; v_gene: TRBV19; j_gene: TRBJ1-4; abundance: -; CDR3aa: CASSIDLGAANEKLFF; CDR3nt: TGTGCCAGTAGTATAGATCTGGGGGCAGCTAATGAAAAACTGTTTTTT